This T cell receptor beta chain stems from a study of blood T cell repertoires in COVID-19. Overall study: The United States, Italy and Spain supplied acute and convalescent COVID-19 samples. T cells, B-cell-depleted T cells, or PBMCs supplied cDNA or gDNA.

The length of the CDR3 is 12 residues. In germline, CDR1 is MDHEN, CDR2 SYDVKM. V dropped 6 bases and J dropped 1 base, with 3 bases sitting between them. Original processing methods: Reference gene primer amplification gave nucleated cell count estimates. Generated by immunoSEQ multiplex PCR, the TCRdb table keeps only in-frame clones and is missing some. D and trimming were read from the DNA, whereas the V and J calls and clone size are those reported in that table. The table shows around 80,000 clones, with approximately 80% occurring only once. This sequence was found in a human donor in a cohort sampled during active COVID-19. Material for sequencing was peripheral blood. V and J are TRBV28 and TRBJ2-2, with D unresolved. CDR3 loop: CASSLNTGELFF. CDR3 DNA sequence: TGTGCCAGCAGCCTGAACACCGGGGAGCTGTTTTTT.